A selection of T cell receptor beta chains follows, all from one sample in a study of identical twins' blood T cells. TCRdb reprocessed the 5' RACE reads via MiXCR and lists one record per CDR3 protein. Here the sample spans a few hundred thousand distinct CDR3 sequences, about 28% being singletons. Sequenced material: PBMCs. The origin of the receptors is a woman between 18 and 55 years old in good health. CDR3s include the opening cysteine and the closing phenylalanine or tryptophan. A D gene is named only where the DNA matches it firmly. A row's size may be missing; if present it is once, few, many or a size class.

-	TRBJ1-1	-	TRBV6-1	CASTAGRRVNAEAFF	TGTGCCAGCACCGCCGGACGACGAGTGAACGCTGAAGCTTTCTTT
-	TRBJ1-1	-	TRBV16	CASSQSQTEAFF	TGTGCCAGCAGCCAATCCCAGACAGAAGCTTTCTTT
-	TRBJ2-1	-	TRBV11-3	CASSLDWQANGQFF	TGTGCCAGCAGCTTAGATTGGCAGGCGAATGGGCAGTTCTTC
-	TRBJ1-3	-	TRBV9	CASRGSGNTIYF	TGTGCCAGCAGGGGCTCTGGAAACACCATATATTTT
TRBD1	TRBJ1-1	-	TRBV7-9	CASSPMTGVTEAFF	TGTGCCAGCAGCCCGATGACAGGGGTCACTGAAGCTTTCTTT
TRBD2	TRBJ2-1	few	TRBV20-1	CSARSGTSRNEQFF	TGCAGTGCTAGATCCGGGACTAGCCGCAATGAGCAGTTCTTC
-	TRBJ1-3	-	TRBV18	CASSPQDTSGNTIYF	TGTGCCAGCTCACCCCAGGACACCTCTGGAAACACCATATATTTT
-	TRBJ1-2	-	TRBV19	CASTLTAANYGYTF	TGTGCCAGTACCCTGACAGCAGCTAACTATGGCTACACCTTC
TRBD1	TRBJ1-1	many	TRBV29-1	CSGGTANTEAFF	TGCAGCGGCGGGACAGCGAACACTGAAGCTTTCTTT
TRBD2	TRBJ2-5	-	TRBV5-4	CASSAGTTRQETQYF	TGTGCCAGCAGCGCCGGGACTACGCGACAAGAGACCCAGTACTTC
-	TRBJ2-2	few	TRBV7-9	CASSLKGLLNTGELFF	TGTGCCAGCAGCTTAAAGGGACTCCTGAACACCGGGGAGCTGTTTTTT
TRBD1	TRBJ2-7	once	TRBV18	CASSAVTGHEQYF	TGTGCCAGCTCAGCAGTGACAGGGCACGAGCAGTACTTC
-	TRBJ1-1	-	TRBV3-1	CASNYRALNPEAFF	TGTGCCAGCAACTACCGGGCCCTAAACCCTGAAGCTTTCTTT
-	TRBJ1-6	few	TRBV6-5	CASMGNRAFSPLHF	TGTGCCAGCATGGGTAACAGGGCCTTTTCACCCCTCCACTTT